The 7 T cell receptor beta chains given below trace back to one sample, sequenced in a study of blood T cell repertoires in COVID-19. Profiling relied on immunoSEQ multiplex PCR, and the TCRdb table lists in-frame clones only, not all of them. The sample holds roughly 130,000 clones, more than 90% seen once. Sequencing was performed on peripheral blood. The source is a man aged 45-60 years with active COVID-19.

The V and J genes are TRBV5-1 and TRBJ2-2; 7 bases fit TRBD2. The germline V gene has CDR1 SGHRS and CDR2 YFSETQ. The CDR3 is 15 amino acids. The junction had 5 bases not matched to a gene; V was cut back by 0 bases and J by 6 bases. The CDR3 sequence: CASSLDGRRSGELFF. The CDR3 DNA reads as TGCGCCAGCAGCTTGGACGGGAGGAGGTCCGGGGAGCTGTTTTTT.

The gene calls are TRBV5-1 and TRBJ2-7; D call uncertain. There are 14 residues in the CDR3. The V end was cut by 0 bases, the J end by 0 bases, with 7 bases between. Germline loops: CDR1 SGHRS, CDR2 YFSETQ. The CDR3: CASSLGPTSYEQYF. The CDR3 DNA reads TGCGCCAGCAGCTTGGGTCCTACCTCCTACGAGCAGTACTTC.

This clone was counted a single time. J is TRBJ1-4 and V is TRBV11-2; D uncertain. CDR1 is SGHAT, CDR2 FQNNGV, per germline. V was cut by 5 bases and J by 8 bases, with 15 bases left in between. The CDR3 sequence is 14 residues long. In nucleotides, the CDR3 is TGTGCCAGCAGCCAGGTCGTGAGAGGGGAAAAACTGTTTTTT. Translating it yields CASSQVVRGEKLFF.

This clone was found a few times. The gene calls are TRBV6-6 and TRBJ1-4; D gene uncertain. Germline values: CDR1 MNHNY, CDR2 SVGAGI (reference sequence). CDR3 length: 13 amino acids. V was clipped by 5 bases and J by 6 bases, with 10 bases between them. This CDR3 is CASSPYSDEKLFF. The CDR3 region has the DNA TGTGCCAGCAGTCCCTACAGTGATGAAAAACTGTTTTTT.

The chain has TRBV19 and TRBJ2-3; D is possibly TRBD2 (6 bases). Germline CDR1 is LNHDA and CDR2 is SQIVND (reference sequence). Deletions cut 2 bases from V and 6 bases from J, with 18 bases between. This CDR3 spans 16 amino acids. The CDR3 DNA reads TGTGCCAGTAGTATATTAGGGGACTCCGTTCGCGATACGCAGTATTTT. It codes for CASSILGDSVRDTQYF.

This clone was seen only once. The gene calls are TRBV5-1 and TRBJ2-3, with D perhaps matching TRBD2 (6 bases). In germline, CDR1 is SGHRS, CDR2 YFSETQ. Between the trimmed V and J ends, which lost 2 bases and 4 bases, there was a span of 14 bases. The CDR3 extends over 15 amino acids. The chain's CDR3 is CASSLSFSGSDTQYF. The CDR3 DNA reads as TGCGCCAGCAGCTTATCCTTTAGCGGCTCAGATACGCAGTATTTT.

This sequence joins TRBV7-7 and TRBJ2-3; the match to TRBD2 covers 10 bases. This CDR3 is 15 amino acids long. CDR1 and CDR2 (germline): SSHAT, FNYEAQ (reference sequence). Trimming removed 1 base from V and 4 bases from J; junction bases left unmatched: 2. The CDR3 reads CASSLGTSGADTQYF. CDR3 sequence (DNA): TGTGCCAGCAGCTTAGGCACTAGCGGGGCAGATACGCAGTATTTT.